Listed below are T cell receptor beta chains from one sample, sequenced in a study of control samples from healthy donors and cancer patients. The method was immunoSEQ multiplex PCR; TCRdb's version includes in-frame clones alone and lacks a portion of them. The data hold tens of thousands of clones, with roughly nine tenths observed a single time. What was sequenced was blood. The source is a man aged 45-60 years in good health. Both conserved end residues are part of each CDR3. D genes are given only for firm matches. Not every row has a clone size; where given, it reads once, few, many or a size class.

d_call: .
clone_size: .
v_call: TRBV12-3/TRBV12-4
j_call: TRBJ1-1
cdr3_length: 12
cdr3_aa: CACSLGGIEAFF
cdr3_nt: TGTGCCTGCAGTTTGGGCGGGATTGAAGCTTTCTTT

d_call: .
clone_size: once
v_call: TRBV7-2
j_call: TRBJ1-1
cdr3_length: 14
cdr3_aa: CASSLRGSNTEAFF
cdr3_nt: TGTGCCAGCAGCCTCAGGGGATCGAACACTGAAGCTTTCTTT

d_call: .
clone_size: .
v_call: TRBV3-1/TRBV3-2
j_call: TRBJ1-1
cdr3_length: 14
cdr3_aa: CASSQEQANTEAFF
cdr3_nt: TGTGCCAGCAGCCAAGAACAGGCGAACACTGAAGCTTTCTTT

d_call: .
clone_size: .
v_call: TRBV6-5
j_call: TRBJ1-5
cdr3_length: 15
cdr3_aa: CASKIWDVSNQPQHF
cdr3_nt: TGTGCCAGCAAAATCTGGGATGTGAGCAATCAGCCCCAGCATTTT

d_call: .
clone_size: .
v_call: TRBV5-1
j_call: TRBJ2-6
cdr3_length: 18
cdr3_aa: CASSLEVSLSSGANVLTF
cdr3_nt: TGCGCCAGCAGCTTGGAAGTCAGCCTGAGCTCTGGGGCCAACGTCCTGACTTTC

d_call: .
clone_size: .
v_call: TRBV5-6
j_call: TRBJ1-3
cdr3_length: 14
cdr3_aa: CASSLAGFGNTIYF
cdr3_nt: TGTGCCAGCAGCTTGGCAGGGTTTGGAAACACCATATATTTT

d_call: TRBD2
clone_size: few
v_call: TRBV18
j_call: TRBJ2-6
cdr3_length: 18
cdr3_aa: CASSPPAGGESGANVLTF
cdr3_nt: TGTGCCAGCTCACCACCCGCGGGGGGGGAATCCGGGGCCAACGTCCTGACTTTC

d_call: .
clone_size: once
v_call: TRBV6-5
j_call: TRBJ1-5
cdr3_length: 15
cdr3_aa: CASRKEQRSNQPQHF
cdr3_nt: TGTGCCAGCAGGAAGGAACAGAGAAGCAATCAGCCCCAGCATTTT

d_call: .
clone_size: .
v_call: TRBV10-1
j_call: TRBJ1-5
cdr3_length: 14
cdr3_aa: CASSEGLPDQPQHF
cdr3_nt: TGCGCCAGCAGTGAGGGACTGCCTGATCAGCCCCAGCATTTT

d_call: TRBD1
clone_size: .
v_call: TRBV27
j_call: TRBJ2-3
cdr3_length: 17
cdr3_aa: CASSSSGTGIITDTQYF
cdr3_nt: TGTGCCAGCAGTTCTTCCGGGACAGGGATAATCACAGATACGCAGTATTTT

d_call: .
clone_size: once
v_call: TRBV2
j_call: TRBJ1-1
cdr3_length: 13
cdr3_aa: CASKNGMNTEAFF
cdr3_nt: TGTGCCAGCAAAAACGGCATGAACACTGAAGCTTTCTTT

d_call: .
clone_size: .
v_call: TRBV11-2
j_call: TRBJ2-3
cdr3_length: 14
cdr3_aa: CASSLGLVTDTQYF
cdr3_nt: TGTGCCAGCAGCTTAGGTCTAGTCACAGATACGCAGTATTTT

d_call: TRBD1
clone_size: .
v_call: TRBV19
j_call: TRBJ2-2
cdr3_length: 13
cdr3_aa: CASRDRTTGELFF
cdr3_nt: TGTGCCAGTAGGGACAGGACCACCGGGGAGCTGTTTTTT

d_call: .
clone_size: .
v_call: TRBV3-1/TRBV3-2
j_call: TRBJ1-4
cdr3_length: 15
cdr3_aa: CASSPLGLTNEKLFF
cdr3_nt: TGTGCCAGCAGCCCGCTGGGGCTAACTAATGAAAAACTGTTTTTT

d_call: .
clone_size: once
v_call: TRBV5-1
j_call: TRBJ1-4
cdr3_length: 13
cdr3_aa: CASRTGINEKLFF
cdr3_nt: TGCGCCAGCAGAACAGGAATTAATGAAAAACTGTTTTTT

d_call: .
clone_size: .
v_call: TRBV9
j_call: TRBJ1-2
cdr3_length: 14
cdr3_aa: CASSRQTGLNGYTF
cdr3_nt: TGTGCCAGCAGCAGGCAAACAGGTTTGAACGGCTACACCTTC

d_call: TRBD1
clone_size: .
v_call: TRBV3-1/TRBV3-2
j_call: TRBJ2-1
cdr3_length: 20
cdr3_aa: CASSQDPISGQGVSYNEQFF
cdr3_nt: TGTGCCAGCAGCCAAGATCCGATAAGTGGACAGGGGGTTTCCTACAATGAGCAGTTCTTC

d_call: .
clone_size: .
v_call: TRBV6-1
j_call: TRBJ2-5
cdr3_length: 16
cdr3_aa: CASSGGVLGILETQYF
cdr3_nt: TGTGCCAGCAGTGGGGGGGTCCTTGGAATTTTGGAGACCCAGTACTTC

d_call: .
clone_size: .
v_call: TRBV6-5
j_call: TRBJ1-2
cdr3_length: 14
cdr3_aa: CASSYDREIQGYTF
cdr3_nt: TGTGCCAGCAGTTACGACAGAGAGATTCAAGGCTACACCTTC

d_call: .
clone_size: once
v_call: TRBV3-1/TRBV3-2
j_call: TRBJ1-3
cdr3_length: 15
cdr3_aa: CASSQGQVLGNTIYF
cdr3_nt: TGTGCCAGCAGCCAAGGACAGGTCCTGGGAAACACCATATATTTT

d_call: .
clone_size: once
v_call: TRBV6-5
j_call: TRBJ2-1
cdr3_length: 15
cdr3_aa: CASRTSLASYNEQFF
cdr3_nt: TGTGCCAGCAGAACCTCTTTAGCTTCCTACAATGAGCAGTTCTTC

d_call: .
clone_size: .
v_call: TRBV14
j_call: TRBJ1-5
cdr3_length: 13
cdr3_aa: CASSGGIGQPQHF
cdr3_nt: TGTGCCAGCAGCGGGGGAATCGGCCAGCCCCAGCATTTT

d_call: .
clone_size: .
v_call: TRBV10-2
j_call: TRBJ1-3
cdr3_length: 14
cdr3_aa: CASSEGKTGNTIYF
cdr3_nt: TGCGCCAGCAGTGAGGGTAAAACTGGAAACACCATATATTTT

d_call: .
clone_size: .
v_call: TRBV19
j_call: TRBJ2-1
cdr3_length: 13
cdr3_aa: CASSIVPQGEQFF
cdr3_nt: TGTGCCAGTAGTATAGTGCCCCAGGGTGAGCAGTTCTTC

d_call: .
clone_size: .
v_call: TRBV5-1
j_call: TRBJ1-1
cdr3_length: 14
cdr3_aa: CASSLRQKNTEAFF
cdr3_nt: TGCGCCAGCAGCCTTAGACAGAAGAACACTGAAGCTTTCTTT

d_call: .
clone_size: .
v_call: TRBV6-5
j_call: TRBJ1-2
cdr3_length: 15
cdr3_aa: CAITRGRMTSYGYTF
cdr3_nt: TGTGCCATCACTCGAGGCAGGATGACCAGCTATGGCTACACCTTC

d_call: TRBD1
clone_size: once
v_call: TRBV3-1/TRBV3-2
j_call: TRBJ2-2
cdr3_length: 15
cdr3_aa: CASSPNQGAYGELFF
cdr3_nt: TGTGCCAGCAGCCCTAATCAGGGGGCATACGGGGAGCTGTTTTTT

d_call: .
clone_size: .
v_call: TRBV19
j_call: TRBJ1-1
cdr3_length: 14
cdr3_aa: CASSTRRENTEAFF
cdr3_nt: TGTGCCAGTAGTACGCGCAGGGAAAACACTGAAGCTTTCTTT

d_call: .
clone_size: .
v_call: TRBV6-2/TRBV6-3
j_call: TRBJ2-2
cdr3_length: 15
cdr3_aa: CASSFRDPRTGELFF
cdr3_nt: TGTGCCAGCAGTTTTAGGGACCCTAGAACCGGGGAGCTGTTTTTT

d_call: .
clone_size: .
v_call: TRBV9
j_call: TRBJ2-7
cdr3_length: 11
cdr3_aa: CASSVRTEQYF
cdr3_nt: TGTGCCAGCAGCGTACGGACCGAGCAGTACTTC

d_call: .
clone_size: .
v_call: TRBV6-2/TRBV6-3
j_call: TRBJ1-4
cdr3_length: 14
cdr3_aa: CASSYRDFREKLFF
cdr3_nt: TGTGCCAGCAGTTACCGGGACTTTAGAGAAAAACTGTTTTTT

d_call: TRBD2
clone_size: .
v_call: TRBV4-1
j_call: TRBJ2-1
cdr3_length: 16
cdr3_aa: CASSQRLGTSGAEQFF
cdr3_nt: TGCGCCAGCAGCCAGAGGTTGGGCACTAGCGGGGCCGAGCAGTTCTTC

d_call: .
clone_size: .
v_call: TRBV5-8
j_call: TRBJ1-5
cdr3_length: 17
cdr3_aa: CASSFLTGTRSNQPQHF
cdr3_nt: TGTGCCAGCAGCTTTCTCACCGGGACGCGGAGCAATCAGCCCCAGCATTTT

d_call: TRBD2
clone_size: .
v_call: TRBV5-6
j_call: TRBJ2-3
cdr3_length: 16
cdr3_aa: CASSFPTSGGADTQYF
cdr3_nt: TGTGCCAGCAGCTTTCCGACTAGCGGGGGGGCAGATACGCAGTATTTT

d_call: .
clone_size: .
v_call: TRBV2
j_call: TRBJ1-5
cdr3_length: 14
cdr3_aa: CASSAIGVGQPQHF
cdr3_nt: TGTGCCAGCAGTGCAATAGGGGTAGGGCAGCCCCAGCATTTT

d_call: .
clone_size: .
v_call: TRBV19
j_call: TRBJ1-5
cdr3_length: 15
cdr3_aa: CASSIFGQVNQPQHF
cdr3_nt: TGTGCCAGTAGTATTTTTGGTCAGGTAAATCAGCCCCAGCATTTT

d_call: .
clone_size: few
v_call: TRBV11-2
j_call: TRBJ2-7
cdr3_length: 16
cdr3_aa: CASSFGQGHPSTKQYF
cdr3_nt: TGTGCCAGCAGCTTTGGCCAGGGGCACCCCTCTACGAAGCAGTACTTC

d_call: TRBD2
clone_size: once
v_call: TRBV14
j_call: TRBJ2-1
cdr3_length: 16
cdr3_aa: CASSQGWSGGRNEQFF
cdr3_nt: TGTGCCAGCAGCCAAGGGTGGAGCGGGGGTAGGAATGAGCAGTTCTTC

d_call: .
clone_size: once
v_call: TRBV4-3
j_call: TRBJ1-2
cdr3_length: 14
cdr3_aa: CASSQGPTNYGYTF
cdr3_nt: TGCGCCAGCAGCCAGGGACCGACAAACTATGGCTACACCTTC

d_call: .
clone_size: .
v_call: TRBV30
j_call: TRBJ1-1
cdr3_length: 12
cdr3_aa: CAWSDWNTEAFF
cdr3_nt: TGTGCCTGGAGTGACTGGAACACTGAAGCTTTCTTT

d_call: .
clone_size: few
v_call: TRBV19
j_call: TRBJ1-2
cdr3_length: 13
cdr3_aa: CASSNWPGPGYTF
cdr3_nt: TGTGCCAGTAGTAATTGGCCGGGCCCGGGCTACACCTTC

d_call: .
clone_size: .
v_call: TRBV2
j_call: TRBJ1-1
cdr3_length: 13
cdr3_aa: CASMTQGFTEAFF
cdr3_nt: TGTGCCAGCATGACCCAGGGATTCACTGAAGCTTTCTTT

d_call: .
clone_size: .
v_call: TRBV6-1
j_call: TRBJ1-1
cdr3_length: 12
cdr3_aa: CASSESLLEAFF
cdr3_nt: TGTGCCAGCAGTGAAAGTCTTCTTGAAGCTTTCTTT

d_call: .
clone_size: .
v_call: TRBV19
j_call: TRBJ1-1
cdr3_length: 12
cdr3_aa: CASSKMNTEAFF
cdr3_nt: TGTGCCAGTAGTAAGATGAACACTGAAGCTTTCTTT

d_call: .
clone_size: .
v_call: TRBV30
j_call: TRBJ1-6
cdr3_length: 14
cdr3_aa: CAWKGLGAQSPLHF
cdr3_nt: TGTGCCTGGAAAGGACTGGGGGCCCAATCACCCCTCCACTTT

d_call: .
clone_size: .
v_call: TRBV7-6
j_call: TRBJ1-1
cdr3_length: 17
cdr3_aa: CASSPGTTIAMNTEAFF
cdr3_nt: TGTGCCAGCAGCCCCGGGACCACCATAGCTATGAACACTGAAGCTTTCTTT

d_call: .
clone_size: .
v_call: TRBV18
j_call: TRBJ2-2
cdr3_length: 16
cdr3_aa: CASSSEQGGTTGELFF
cdr3_nt: TGTGCCAGCTCATCCGAACAGGGAGGGACCACCGGGGAGCTGTTTTTT

d_call: .
clone_size: once
v_call: TRBV30
j_call: TRBJ1-3
cdr3_length: 14
cdr3_aa: CAWSVQRGRATIYF
cdr3_nt: TGTGCCTGGAGTGTACAACGGGGGCGGGCCACCATATATTTT

d_call: .
clone_size: .
v_call: TRBV9
j_call: TRBJ2-5
cdr3_length: 16
cdr3_aa: CASSVGVDIVKETQYF
cdr3_nt: TGTGCCAGCAGCGTAGGGGTTGACATCGTCAAAGAGACCCAGTACTTC

d_call: TRBD1
clone_size: .
v_call: TRBV2
j_call: TRBJ2-3
cdr3_length: 19
cdr3_aa: CASSDSQGALHFYTDTQYF
cdr3_nt: TGTGCCAGCAGTGACAGCCAGGGGGCCCTTCATTTCTACACAGATACGCAGTATTTT

d_call: .
clone_size: .
v_call: TRBV27
j_call: TRBJ1-4
cdr3_length: 13
cdr3_aa: CASSLTVNEKLFF
cdr3_nt: TGTGCCAGCAGTCTGACAGTTAATGAAAAACTGTTTTTT

d_call: TRBD2
clone_size: .
v_call: TRBV27
j_call: TRBJ2-1
cdr3_length: 16
cdr3_aa: CASSILRASGGNEQFF
cdr3_nt: TGTGCCAGCAGTATCCTAAGGGCGTCGGGGGGAAATGAGCAGTTCTTC

d_call: .
clone_size: .
v_call: TRBV9
j_call: TRBJ2-2
cdr3_length: 14
cdr3_aa: CASSVGPGSGELFF
cdr3_nt: TGTGCCAGCAGCGTAGGCCCAGGGTCCGGGGAGCTGTTTTTT

d_call: TRBD1
clone_size: .
v_call: TRBV10-1
j_call: TRBJ2-1
cdr3_length: 14
cdr3_aa: CASSEFPGGNEQFF
cdr3_nt: TGCGCCAGCAGTGAGTTCCCAGGGGGAAATGAGCAGTTCTTC

d_call: TRBD1
clone_size: .
v_call: TRBV15
j_call: TRBJ1-6
cdr3_length: 17
cdr3_aa: CATSRESRDRTYSPLHF
cdr3_nt: TGTGCCACCAGCAGAGAAAGTCGGGACAGAACTTATTCACCCCTCCACTTT

d_call: .
clone_size: .
v_call: TRBV5-6
j_call: TRBJ1-2
cdr3_length: 13
cdr3_aa: CASSLGRVVVYTF
cdr3_nt: TGTGCCAGCAGCTTGGGCAGGGTTGTTGTCTACACCTTC

d_call: .
clone_size: .
v_call: TRBV4-3
j_call: TRBJ1-1
cdr3_length: 14
cdr3_aa: CASSQDSSITEAFF
cdr3_nt: TGCGCCAGCAGCCAAGACAGTTCTATCACTGAAGCTTTCTTT

d_call: .
clone_size: once
v_call: TRBV6-5
j_call: TRBJ1-5
cdr3_length: 15
cdr3_aa: CASSQGPQGGQPQHF
cdr3_nt: TGTGCCAGCAGCCAGGGGCCACAGGGCGGTCAGCCCCAGCATTTT

d_call: .
clone_size: .
v_call: TRBV10-3
j_call: TRBJ2-5
cdr3_length: 15
cdr3_aa: CAISESQGSRETQYF
cdr3_nt: TGTGCCATCAGTGAGTCTCAGGGAAGTCGAGAGACCCAGTACTTC

d_call: TRBD1
clone_size: .
v_call: TRBV6-5
j_call: TRBJ1-1
cdr3_length: 13
cdr3_aa: CASRQGAFAEAFF
cdr3_nt: TGTGCCAGCAGACAGGGGGCTTTCGCTGAAGCTTTCTTT